This T cell receptor beta chain was obtained from a study of T-cell memory formation after mild COVID-19. Germline values: CDR1 SGHNT, CDR2 YYREEE (reference sequence). The CDR3 spans 16 residues. V shed 4 bases and J 4 bases; nucleotides not matched to a gene: 14. TCRalpha and TCRbeta libraries used 5'RACE with constant-segment primers and UMIs. TCRdb reprocessed the 5' RACE reads via MiXCR and lists one record per CDR3 protein. The data contain 170,000 or so distinct CDR3 sequences, roughly a fifth of them singletons. This clonotype was seen a few times. This receptor was taken from an adult woman who had mild COVID-19 (a few samples of this study predate the infection). Cell type and time point are not known. The sequencing input was PBMCs or a T cell subset sorted from them (not recorded which). The chain combines TRBV5-4 with TRBJ2-7; 7 bases match TRBD2. The CDR3 loop is CASSGGPGGSGYEQYF. In nucleotides, the CDR3 is TGTGCCAGCAGCGGGGGTCCGGGCGGGAGTGGGTACGAGCAGTACTTC. Together with reference TRBV5-4 and TRBJ2-7, the CDR3 gives the full variable domain: ETGVTQSPTHLIKTRGQQVTLRCSSQSGHNTVSWYQQALGQGPQFIFQYYREEENGRGNFPPRFSGLQFPNYSSELNVNALELDDSALYLCASSGGPGGSGYEQYFGPGTRLTVT.